This T cell receptor beta chain originates from a study of blood T cell repertoires in COVID-19. Looking at the study overall: There were acute and convalescent COVID-19 samples, and they came from the United States, Italy and Spain.

How the authors handled the data: Reference gene primer amplification yielded estimated nucleated cell counts. Profiled with immunoSEQ multiplex PCR; TCRdb holds only in-frame clones, not every one. That table supplies the V and J calls and clone size; D and trimming were determined from the DNA. The table lists 450,000 to 500,000 clones, roughly 88% of them singletons. This clonotype was obtained from a human donor in a cohort sampled during active COVID-19. The sequencing sample was made of peripheral blood.

CDR3 in amino acids: CASSPRGYSSYNEQFF. As DNA, the CDR3 is TGTGCCAGCAGCCCGCGTGGCTACAGCTCCTACAATGAGCAGTTCTTC. V and J are TRBV7-3 and TRBJ2-1, with D unclear. From germline, CDR1 is SGHTA and CDR2 FQGTGA. The CDR3 length is 16 residues. V lost 5 bases and J 0 bases, leaving 14 bases between the germline ends.